This T cell receptor (beta chain) was recorded in a study of blood T cell repertoires in COVID-19. CDR3 length equals 13 residues. Germline CDR1 reads SGHAT; CDR2 reads FQDESV (reference sequence). V shed 3 bases and J shed 4 bases, with 8 bases lying between them. Per the original methods: Amplifying reference gene primers gave estimates of nucleated cell counts. Sequencing was performed with immunoSEQ multiplex PCR; in TCRdb, only in-frame clones are kept and a portion is missing. V, J and clone size derive from that table, while D and trimming were established from the DNA sequence. The sample yields around 120,000 clones, roughly 80% seen once.

The source of this sequence is a man in his 70s with acute or convalescent COVID-19. The sequencing input was peripheral blood. The V gene is TRBV11-1, the J gene TRBJ2-3, with a possible D match to TRBD2 (5 bases). The CDR3 spells CASSLRVADTQYF. The CDR3 nucleotides are TGTGCCAGCAGCTTGAGGGTTGCAGATACGCAGTATTTT.